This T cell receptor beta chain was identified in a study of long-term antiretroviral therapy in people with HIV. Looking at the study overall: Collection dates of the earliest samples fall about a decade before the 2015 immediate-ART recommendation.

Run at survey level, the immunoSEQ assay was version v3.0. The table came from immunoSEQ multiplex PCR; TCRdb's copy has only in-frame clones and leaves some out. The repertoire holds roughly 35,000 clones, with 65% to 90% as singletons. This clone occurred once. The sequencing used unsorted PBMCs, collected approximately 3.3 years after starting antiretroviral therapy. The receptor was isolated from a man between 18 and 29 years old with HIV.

CDR3 in DNA: TGTGCCAGCAGTCCCCGACAGGGTAACACTGAAGCTTTCTTT. Amino acids: CASSPRQGNTEAFF. V is TRBV28 and J is TRBJ1-1; the match to TRBD1 covers 7 bases. With V trimmed by 5 bases and J by 2 bases, 5 bases remained unmatched. CDR3 size: 14 residues. From germline, CDR1 is MDHEN and CDR2 SYDVKM.